This T cell receptor beta chain was captured in a study of T cells in Graves' hyperthyroidism and ophthalmopathy. V was cut by 2 bases and J by 4 bases, with 9 bases left in between. Germline V gives CDR1 SGHAT, CDR2 FQNNGV. The CDR3 contains 13 residues. RNA transcripts yielded amplified TCR beta CDR3 regions. HTBI primers drove first-round RT-PCR of the TCR CDR3. TCRdb ran MiXCR on the multiplex PCR reads and lists one entry per CDR3 protein. The table includes under 800,000 distinct CDR3 sequences, around 15% detected once. Source material: blood. This clonotype was sampled from a woman younger than 30 with Graves' hyperthyroidism. This chain links TRBV11-2 with TRBJ2-7; D not resolved. The CDR3, as DNA: TGTGCCAGCAGCTTAATAGACTTTTACGAGCAGTACTTC. Translated, it gives CASSLIDFYEQYF.